Listed here is a single T cell receptor beta chain. Clones were sequenced by immunoSEQ multiplex PCR, and TCRdb holds only the in-frame ones, with some missing. This sample yields 150,000 to 200,000 clones, of which approximately 85% are seen a single time; roughly 10% belongs to the top ten. The CDR3 loop spans 14 amino acids. Per germline, CDR1 SQVTM and CDR2 ANQGSEA. Losses at the gene ends were 3 bases for V and 7 bases for J; bases not matched to a gene: 7. These data belong to a study of blood T cell repertoires in COVID-19. The wider study: The samples span acute and convalescent COVID-19 from the United States, Italy and Spain.

The participants were between roughly 18 and 100 years old and came from 20 to 30 US areas. Sequenced material: PBMCs or T cells enriched from blood (not recorded which). This clonotype was sampled from a woman aged 18 to 35 who had recovered from COVID-19. The genes are TRBV29-1 and TRBJ2-2, with 8 bases identical to TRBD2. CDR3 protein: CSVDLSGSGGELFF. The CDR3 DNA reads TGCAGCGTTGACTTAAGCGGGAGTGGCGGGGAGCTGTTTTTT.